The clone carrying this T cell receptor beta chain was picked up many times. Antigen: not known. The CDR3 is 18 amino acids. Trimming cost V 5 bases and J 4 bases; bases outside gene matches: 15. Germline loops: CDR1 SGHTA, CDR2 FQGNSA. This sample is drawn from a study of T cell repertoires in cytomegalovirus infection. Study-wide background: TCR beta signatures that were public indicated CMV infection and matching HLA type.

In TCRdb, the reads were re-called with MiXCR into one record per CDR3 protein. This sample has fewer than 250,000 distinct CDR3 sequences, with 9% to 15% found just once. Study-wide findings and caveats: Cumulative public TCR beta family frequency identified CMV carriers with the relevant HLA. Dominating the ex vivo response were TCR beta clonotypes that were CMV-specific and HLA-C-restricted.

The sample comprised PBMCs. J is TRBJ2-2 and V is TRBV7-2; 8 bases are a match to TRBD1. The sequence was obtained from a human donor in good health (CMV status not recorded). Some clones in this sample may be carry-over from other donors' samples. The CDR3 sequence is CASSPQSGGLGGTGELFF. In DNA form, the CDR3 reads TGTGCCAGCAGCCCTCAATCAGGGGGCCTGGGTGGCACCGGGGAGCTGTTTTTT. Full variable domain (remainder filled in from reference TRBV7-2 and TRBJ2-2): GAGVSQSPSNKVTEKGKDVELRCDPISGHTALYWYRQSLGQGLEFLIYFQGNSAPDKSGLPSDRFSAERTGGSVSTLTIQRTQQEDSAVYLCASSPQSGGLGGTGELFFGEGSRLTVL.